What follows are 5 T cell receptor beta chains derived from one specimen sequenced in a study (dated by TCRdb to between 2014 and 2016). Libraries were built with multiplex PCR. Sequencer: Ion Torrent PGM. For the approximately 24-patient analysis, adaptor-ligated barcode primers were used to amplify TRBV12-4/TRBJ1-2 clonotypes. Through fastp at Q25 and MiXCR, TCRdb rebuilt clones from the public reads, retaining in-frame beta chains. Each CDR3 protein appears once, grouped with its most common genes and DNA. The sample table shows under 1,200 distinct CDR3 sequences, and approximately 6.7% are seen once. 15% to 19% of the sample is taken by the ten largest. The specimen was memory CD4+ T cells sorted from blood. What this sample's cell subset or site label stands for: memory CD4+ T cells, CD4+CD45RO+CD25-. These receptors all come from a female donor with breast cancer.

This clonotype is classed as large. The V gene is TRBV12-3 or TRBV12-4, the J gene TRBJ1-2; a possible D gene is TRBD1 (5 bases). The V and J ends lost 5 bases and 2 bases respectively, with 18 bases between them. This CDR3 spans 16 amino acids. This CDR3 reads CASSQLTGLGNYGYTF. CDR3 coding DNA: TGTGCCAGCAGTCAACTCACAGGTTTGGGGAACTATGGCTACACCTTC.

By its share, this clonotype is medium-sized. The rearrangement joins TRBV12-3 or TRBV12-4 to TRBJ1-2; D gene uncertain. The germline V and J ends were trimmed by 3 bases and 4 bases, with 9 bases remaining between them. The CDR3 loop spans 13 amino acids. DNA of the CDR3: TGTGCCAGCAGTTTCCCCTCGGCCTATGGCTACACCTTC. Amino acid sequence: CASSFPSAYGYTF.

This clonotype qualifies as large. The chain recombines TRBV12-3 or TRBV12-4 with TRBJ1-2, with D tentatively TRBD1 (5 bases). Trimming took off 7 bases at V and 0 bases at J, with 9 bases between the two ends. This CDR3 has 13 residues. The DNA for the CDR3 is TGTGCCAGCAAGGGGAGAGCTAACTATGGCTACACCTTC. Protein sequence: CASKGRANYGYTF.

In its sample, this clonotype is large. This chain connects TRBV12-3 or TRBV12-4 to TRBJ1-2; D call uncertain. The ends were cut back, 2 bases at V and 5 bases at J, with 12 bases in the middle. This CDR3 is 14 amino acids long. For the CDR3, the DNA is TGTGCCAGCAGTTTAAACACGGTTGAGTATGGCTACACCTTC. Amino acid sequence: CASSLNTVEYGYTF.

Within the sample, this clonotype is medium-sized. The chain uses TRBV12-3 or TRBV12-4 and TRBJ1-2, with D possibly matching TRBD1 (5 bases). V gave up 6 bases and J gave up 6 bases, with 26 bases separating them. The CDR3 is 17 residues long. CDR3 region: CASSSGLPGPKTHGYTF. CDR3 sequence (DNA): TGTGCCAGCAGCTCAGGTCTCCCGGGACCTAAAACCCATGGCTACACCTTC.